The 3 T cell receptor beta chains in this list originate from one sample, sequenced in a study of T cells in Graves' hyperthyroidism and ophthalmopathy. Amplification of TCR beta CDR3 regions used RNA as the template. In the first-round RT-PCR of the TCR CDR3, the HTBI primer set was used. TCRdb re-called the multiplex PCR reads with MiXCR, one entry per CDR3 protein. The table shows 450,000 to 550,000 distinct CDR3 sequences, with roughly 25% occurring only once. Input material: blood. These receptors were collected from a woman between 25 and 40 years old with Graves' ophthalmopathy.

About this clonotype itself: One junction end does not reproduce the germline sequence, and a read error may be involved. V usage is TRBV19 and J usage is TRBJ2-7; no firm D call. The CDR3 has 14 residues. Germline CDR1 and CDR2: LNHDA and SQIVND (reference sequence). The DNA of the CDR3 is TGTGCCAGTAGTATAGCACCCTCCCTCTACGGGCAGTACTTC. This encodes CASSIAPSLYGQYF.

This chain uses TRBV7-3 with TRBJ1-6; 9 positions match TRBD1. Germline V gives CDR1 SGHTA, CDR2 FQGTGA. After removal of 6 bases from V and 10 bases from J, the junction contained 10 bases not matched to a gene. The CDR3 length is 15 residues. The CDR3: CASRETQGAGSPLHF. CDR3 sequence (DNA): TGTGCCAGCAGAGAAACACAGGGGGCCGGATCACCCCTCCACTTT.

This clonotype came up many times. J is TRBJ2-5 and V is TRBV29-1; tentative D call: TRBD2 (6 bases). CDR1 SQVTM and CDR2 ANQGSEA come from the germline V gene. V dropped 3 bases and J dropped 5 bases, with 13 bases sitting between them. The CDR3 contains 13 residues. Here the CDR3 reads CSVEGRGGETQYF. The CDR3 bases are TGCAGCGTTGAGGGGCGAGGAGGGGAGACCCAGTACTTC.